The table lists the clone carrying this TCR beta chain with a count of one. Its antigen is currently unknown. These data are taken from a study of shared clonotypes between healthy human individuals. Study outcomes and limitations: The generation probabilities recorded for non-shared clonotypes fell below those of clonotypes shared by all four donors. It was only blood that was sampled, and tissue repertoires likely differ.

Genomic DNA from each subset was divided evenly over several immunoSEQ plates. Some clones are missing from TCRdb's copy, which holds only in-frame ones; the method was immunoSEQ multiplex PCR. The sample contains about 690,000 clones, 90% of which appear only once. The TCR originated in a man younger than 30 in good health. Some clones in this sample may be carry-over from other donors' samples. The sequencing input was memory CD8+ T cells from PBMCs. Subset here: CD45RO+ cells pooled with CCR7-negative TemRA cells.

CDR3: CASSTRMAPSGELFF. The CDR3, as DNA: TGTGCCAGCAGCACCCGCATGGCTCCGTCCGGGGAGCTGTTTTTT. This sequence joins TRBV9 and TRBJ2-2; no clear D. The CDR3 spans 15 residues. V was shortened by 4 bases and J by 6 bases, with 16 bases between the two germline ends. Germline values: CDR1 SGDLS, CDR2 YYNGEE.